Listed below are T cell receptor beta chains from one sample, sequenced in a study of blood T cell repertoires in COVID-19. Repertoires were generated with immunoSEQ multiplex PCR, while TCRdb's copy carries only in-frame clones and drops some. Of about 82,000 clones listed, 80% are singletons. Sample: peripheral blood. The receptors derive from a woman aged 35 to 49 with active or convalescent COVID-19. The CDR3 runs from the conserved cysteine through the conserved F or W. A D gene is named only where the DNA matches it firmly. The size entry is marked missing in some rows and otherwise reads once, few, many or a size class.

J: TRBJ1-5
V: TRBV4-1
size: few
D: .
DNA: TGCGCCAGCAGCCAAGAAGCGTGGACGGGGGGCAATCAGCCCCAGCATTTT
CDR3: CASSQEAWTGGNQPQHF

J: TRBJ2-7
V: TRBV11-2
size: .
D: TRBD2
DNA: TGTGCCAGCAGTTTCCGGGGGGGCAGGGCCTACGAGCAGTACTTC
CDR3: CASSFRGGRAYEQYF

J: TRBJ2-7
V: TRBV5-1
size: .
D: TRBD2
DNA: TGCGCCAGCAGCCCGCCAACTAGCGGGAGGGCCGAATACGAGCAGTACTTC
CDR3: CASSPPTSGRAEYEQYF

J: TRBJ1-2
V: TRBV30
size: few
D: .
DNA: TGTGCCTGGAGCGGGGGGAGCTATGGCTACACCTTC
CDR3: CAWSGGSYGYTF

J: TRBJ1-2
V: TRBV28
size: .
D: .
DNA: TGTGCCAGCAGTGTACAGGGTGAGAGGGGCTACACCTTC
CDR3: CASSVQGERGYTF

J: TRBJ1-6
V: TRBV19
size: .
D: TRBD1
DNA: TGTGCCAGTAGCTATCCGACCCGGGACAGGGATATTGGTTCACCCCTCCACTTT
CDR3: CASSYPTRDRDIGSPLHF

J: TRBJ1-3
V: TRBV11-2
size: .
D: TRBD1
DNA: TGTGCCAGCAGCACCGTGACAGGGCTCTCTGGAAACACCATATATTTT
CDR3: CASSTVTGLSGNTIYF

J: TRBJ2-1
V: TRBV28
size: .
D: TRBD1
DNA: TGTGCCAGCAGTTTACCGGGACAGTTGGGATCCAATGAGCAGTTCTTC
CDR3: CASSLPGQLGSNEQFF

J: TRBJ1-2
V: TRBV7-2
size: .
D: .
DNA: TGTGCCAGCAGCTCCAGGGGACTAACAGGGAACTATGGCTACACCTTC
CDR3: CASSSRGLTGNYGYTF

J: TRBJ2-1
V: TRBV27
size: .
D: TRBD1
DNA: TGTGCCAGCAGTTTATTATGGGACAGGACCTACAATGAGCAGTTCTTC
CDR3: CASSLLWDRTYNEQFF

J: TRBJ2-2
V: TRBV7-2
size: .
D: .
DNA: TGTGCCAGCAGCCCCGGCGGGAGACAGGTGAACACCGGGGAGCTGTTTTTT
CDR3: CASSPGGRQVNTGELFF

J: TRBJ2-1
V: TRBV7-2
size: .
D: TRBD2
DNA: TGTGCCAGCAGTCGAACTATAGCGGGCGGATACAATGAGCAGTTCTTC
CDR3: CASSRTIAGGYNEQFF

J: TRBJ1-4
V: TRBV24-1
size: .
D: TRBD1
DNA: TGTGCCACCAGTGAAGCAGGGGGGACTAATGAAAAACTGTTTTTT
CDR3: CATSEAGGTNEKLFF

J: TRBJ2-1
V: TRBV6-4
size: .
D: TRBD2
DNA: TGTGCCAGCAGTCGGGGAGGGACGGCAAGTGAGCAGTTCTTC
CDR3: CASSRGGTASEQFF

J: TRBJ2-3
V: TRBV12-5
size: .
D: TRBD1
DNA: TGTGCTAGTGGTTTGGTGTTGCAGGGGGCGGATACGCAGTATTTT
CDR3: CASGLVLQGADTQYF

J: TRBJ1-2
V: TRBV4-3
size: .
D: .
DNA: TGCGCCAGCAGCCAAGACAGGGTGAGCTATGGCTACACCTTC
CDR3: CASSQDRVSYGYTF

J: TRBJ2-1
V: TRBV27
size: .
D: .
DNA: TGTGCCAGCAGACGAAGGGGCGCCTACAATGAGCAGTTCTTC
CDR3: CASRRRGAYNEQFF

J: TRBJ1-1
V: TRBV7-9
size: .
D: .
DNA: TGTGCCAGCAGCTTAGGATCCTTAGCCGAAGCTTTCTTT
CDR3: CASSLGSLAEAFF

J: TRBJ1-6
V: TRBV18
size: .
D: .
DNA: TGTGCCAGCTCACCACAGAGCTCTAGTAATTCACCCCTCCACTTT
CDR3: CASSPQSSSNSPLHF

J: TRBJ1-2
V: TRBV7-2
size: .
D: .
DNA: TGTGCCAGCAGCTCAGGGGCAGGAATTCATGGCTACACCTTC
CDR3: CASSSGAGIHGYTF

J: TRBJ1-1
V: TRBV12-3/TRBV12-4
size: once
D: .
DNA: TGTGCCAGCAGTTCACAGTACACTGAAGCTTTCTTT
CDR3: CASSSQYTEAFF

J: TRBJ1-3
V: TRBV6-5
size: many
D: TRBD1
DNA: TGTGCCAGCAGTTACCTGGACAGGGCTGGAAACACCATATATTTT
CDR3: CASSYLDRAGNTIYF

J: TRBJ1-3
V: TRBV5-4
size: .
D: .
DNA: TGTGCCAGCAGCTTATTCGCAGGGCCAGGAAACACCATATATTTT
CDR3: CASSLFAGPGNTIYF

J: TRBJ1-4
V: TRBV11-2
size: .
D: .
DNA: TGTGCCAGCAGCCTTAGGGGTTCCGCTGGAAGATGGGATGAAAAACTGTTTTTT
CDR3: CASSLRGSAGRWDEKLFF

J: TRBJ1-5
V: TRBV20-1
size: .
D: TRBD1
DNA: TGCAGTGCTAGTAGGGGACAGAGTTATCAGCCCCAGCATTTT
CDR3: CSASRGQSYQPQHF

J: TRBJ2-3
V: TRBV6-2/TRBV6-3
size: .
D: .
DNA: TGTGCCAGCAGTAACAAACAGGGGGGGTACACAGATACGCAGTATTTT
CDR3: CASSNKQGGYTDTQYF

J: TRBJ2-5
V: TRBV5-1
size: .
D: .
DNA: TGCGCCAGCAGCTTGGCGGGGGTCTACAACCAAGAGACCCAGTACTTC
CDR3: CASSLAGVYNQETQYF

J: TRBJ2-1
V: TRBV5-1
size: .
D: TRBD2
DNA: TGCGCCAGCAGCCCGACTAGCGGAGCCTACAATGAGCAGTTCTTC
CDR3: CASSPTSGAYNEQFF

J: TRBJ2-3
V: TRBV5-1
size: .
D: .
DNA: TGCGCCAGCAGCCTATACTACACAGATACGCAGTATTTT
CDR3: CASSLYYTDTQYF

J: TRBJ1-1
V: TRBV2
size: few
D: .
DNA: TGTGCCAGCAATCCGAGGAGGACCTCTGAAGCTTTCTTT
CDR3: CASNPRRTSEAFF

J: TRBJ2-7
V: TRBV19
size: .
D: TRBD1
DNA: TGTGCCAGTAGTCCCGGGACAGGGGTAGGGTCTTACGAGCAGTACTTC
CDR3: CASSPGTGVGSYEQYF

J: TRBJ1-2
V: TRBV7-2
size: .
D: .
DNA: TGTGCCAGCAGCTTGAGACACCCTCGACATGGCTACACCTTC
CDR3: CASSLRHPRHGYTF

J: TRBJ2-4
V: TRBV11-3
size: .
D: TRBD2
DNA: TGTGCCAGCAGCTTAGATCTAGGAGTGACTAGCGGGTCTAACATTCAGTACTTC
CDR3: CASSLDLGVTSGSNIQYF

J: TRBJ1-1
V: TRBV21-1
size: .
D: .
DNA: TGTGCCAGCACCGAAAAACCCCAAACGCTCCCTATTGCTTTCTTT
CDR3: CASTEKPQTLPIAFF

J: TRBJ1-1
V: TRBV4-2
size: .
D: .
DNA: TGTGCCAGCAGCCCAAGAAACGGACTGGAGAATGAAGCTTTCTTT
CDR3: CASSPRNGLENEAFF

J: TRBJ1-1
V: TRBV11-2
size: .
D: .
DNA: TGTGCCAGCAGCTTAGAAGGGGGGGTTACTGAAGCTTTCTTT
CDR3: CASSLEGGVTEAFF

J: TRBJ2-2
V: TRBV7-9
size: medium-sized
D: TRBD1
DNA: TGTGCCAGCAGCCCCCCGACGACAGGGCCCATCGGGGAGCTGTTTTTT
CDR3: CASSPPTTGPIGELFF

J: TRBJ2-1
V: TRBV11-2
size: .
D: .
DNA: TGTGCCAGCAGCATGGGTAGCGACAATGAGCAGTTCTTC
CDR3: CASSMGSDNEQFF

J: TRBJ2-3
V: TRBV19
size: .
D: .
DNA: TGTGCCAGTCGCGGGGTCACAGATACGCAGTATTTT
CDR3: CASRGVTDTQYF

J: TRBJ1-2
V: TRBV10-3
size: .
D: TRBD1
DNA: TGTGCCATCAGTGCCAACCTACAAACTTCGGGACAGTACTATGGCTACACCTTC
CDR3: CAISANLQTSGQYYGYTF

J: TRBJ2-2
V: TRBV6-2/TRBV6-3
size: .
D: .
DNA: TGTGCCAGCAGTCCCAGGACAGACGCGAACACCGGGGAGCTGTTTTTT
CDR3: CASSPRTDANTGELFF

J: TRBJ2-5
V: TRBV6-5
size: once
D: TRBD2
DNA: TGTGCCAGCAGTTACCGACTAGCGGGGGGGCAAGAGACCCAGTACTTC
CDR3: CASSYRLAGGQETQYF

J: TRBJ1-5
V: TRBV19
size: .
D: .
DNA: TGTGCCAGTAGTATAATCCTTTATAGCAATCAGCCCCAGCATTTT
CDR3: CASSIILYSNQPQHF

J: TRBJ1-4
V: TRBV5-6
size: .
D: .
DNA: TGTGCCAGCAGCTCCTATAGGGGCACAACTAATGAAAAACTGTTTTTT
CDR3: CASSSYRGTTNEKLFF

J: TRBJ2-1
V: TRBV7-2
size: .
D: TRBD1
DNA: TGTGCCAGCATACCGGGACAGAGCTACAATGAGCAGTTCTTC
CDR3: CASIPGQSYNEQFF